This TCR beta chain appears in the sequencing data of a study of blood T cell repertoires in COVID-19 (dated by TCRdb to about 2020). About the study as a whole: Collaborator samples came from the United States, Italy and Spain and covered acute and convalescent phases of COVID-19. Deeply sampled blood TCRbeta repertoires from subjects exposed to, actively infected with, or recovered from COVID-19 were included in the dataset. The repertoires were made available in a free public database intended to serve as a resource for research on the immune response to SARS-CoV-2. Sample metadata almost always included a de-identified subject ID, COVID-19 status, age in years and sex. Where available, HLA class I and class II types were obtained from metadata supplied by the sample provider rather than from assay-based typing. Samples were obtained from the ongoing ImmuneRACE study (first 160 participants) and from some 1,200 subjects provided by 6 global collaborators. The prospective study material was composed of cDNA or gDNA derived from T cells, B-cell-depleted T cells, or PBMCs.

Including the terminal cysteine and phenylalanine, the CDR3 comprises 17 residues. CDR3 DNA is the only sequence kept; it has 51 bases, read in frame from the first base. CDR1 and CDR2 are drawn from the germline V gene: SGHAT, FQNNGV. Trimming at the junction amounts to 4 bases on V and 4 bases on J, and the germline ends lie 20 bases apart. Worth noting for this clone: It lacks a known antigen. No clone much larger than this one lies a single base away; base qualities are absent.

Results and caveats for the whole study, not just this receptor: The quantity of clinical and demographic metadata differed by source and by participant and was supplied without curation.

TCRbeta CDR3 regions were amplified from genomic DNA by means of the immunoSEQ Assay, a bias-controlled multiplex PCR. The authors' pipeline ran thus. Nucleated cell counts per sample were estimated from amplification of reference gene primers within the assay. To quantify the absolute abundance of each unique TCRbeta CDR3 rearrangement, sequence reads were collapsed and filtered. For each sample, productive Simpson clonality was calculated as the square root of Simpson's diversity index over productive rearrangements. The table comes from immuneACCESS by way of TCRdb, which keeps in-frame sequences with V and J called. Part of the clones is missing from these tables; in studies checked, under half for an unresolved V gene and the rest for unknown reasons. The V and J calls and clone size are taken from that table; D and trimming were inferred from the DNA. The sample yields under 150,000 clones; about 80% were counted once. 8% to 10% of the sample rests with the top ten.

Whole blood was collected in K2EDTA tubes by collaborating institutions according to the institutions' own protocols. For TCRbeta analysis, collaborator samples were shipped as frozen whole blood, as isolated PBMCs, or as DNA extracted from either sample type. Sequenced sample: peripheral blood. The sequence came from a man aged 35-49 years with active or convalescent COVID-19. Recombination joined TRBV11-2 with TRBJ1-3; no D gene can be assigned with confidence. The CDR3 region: CASSSYGRGSGGNTIYF. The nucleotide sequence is TGTGCCAGCAGCTCCTACGGTAGAGGTTCGGGGGGAAACACCATATATTTT.